The 20 T cell receptor beta chains in this list originate from one sample, sequenced in a study of Ad26.COV2.S vaccination and SARS-CoV-2 variants. Repertoires were generated with immunoSEQ multiplex PCR, while TCRdb's copy carries only in-frame clones and drops some. The top ten hold over 9% of the sample, which has around 400,000 clones, around nine tenths seen once. Treatment defined: around 19 received Ad26.COV2.S at low or high dose, single or two shots; five or six received placebo; per-sample allocation not given. The samples were gathered on day 63 after the first injection of vaccine or placebo. The sample consisted of peripheral blood, taken in a trial of Ad26.COV2.S vaccine versus placebo. All receptors come from a person between 18 and 65 years old who received the Ad26.COV2.S COVID-19 vaccine or a placebo.

The rearrangement links TRBV28 to TRBJ2-3; D gene unclear. Per germline, CDR1 MDHEN and CDR2 SYDVKM. This CDR3 contains 13 residues. V dropped 2 bases and J dropped 2 bases, with 5 bases sitting between them. Here the CDR3 reads CASSLGVTDTQYF. CDR3 DNA sequence: TGTGCCAGCAGTTTAGGGGTCACAGATACGCAGTATTTT. Complete variable domain (other parts from reference TRBV28 and TRBJ2-3): DVKVTQSSRYLVKRTGEKVFLECVQDMDHENMFWYRQDPGLGLRLIYFSYDVKMKEKGDIPEGYSVSREKKERFSLILESASTNQTSMYLCASSLGVTDTQYFGPGTRLTVL.

The CDR3 nucleotides read TGTGCCAGCAGCCAACAGGTAGCGGGGGAAAATGAGCAGTTCTTC. This translates into CASSQQVAGENEQFF. The chain couples TRBV4-2 to TRBJ2-1; 9 nucleotides match TRBD2. V lost 2 bases, J lost 7 bases, and 6 bases stayed unmatched. The CDR3 has 15 amino acids. Germline assignment: CDR1 LGHNA and CDR2 YNFKEQ.

Here the CDR3 DNA reads TGTGCCAGCAGCCCCGTACGGGACTCAAGCTCCTACGAGCAGTACTTC. This codes for CASSPVRDSSSYEQYF. J is TRBJ2-7 and V is TRBV25-1; a possible D gene is TRBD2 (6 bases). This CDR3 has 16 residues. CDR1 MGHDK and CDR2 SYGVNS come from the germline V gene. Trimming removed 6 bases at V and 0 bases at J, with 18 bases between.

V usage is TRBV11-2 and J usage is TRBJ1-1; 8 nucleotides line up with TRBD1. Germline values: CDR1 SGHAT, CDR2 FQNNGV. The CDR3 totals 15 residues. With 1 base clipped from V and 1 base from J, the junction kept 2 bases outside the gene matches. The CDR3 nucleotides read TGTGCCAGCAGCTTAGGAGGACAGGGGAACACTGAAGCTTTCTTT. Translated: CASSLGGQGNTEAFF.

This clone turned up a few times. The V and J genes are TRBV5-6 and TRBJ1-5; 10 nucleotides agree with TRBD1. CDR1 is SGHDT and CDR2 is YYEEEE in the germline V gene. Trimming removed 7 bases from V and 4 bases from J; junction bases left unmatched: 8. CDR3 size: 15 residues. The CDR3 bases are TGTGCCAGCTCCCACTGGGGACAGGGGAATCAGCCCCAGCATTTT. This codes for CASSHWGQGNQPQHF.

This clone showed up just a few times. The chain joins TRBV5-6 to TRBJ1-1, with TRBD1 matching 8 bases. Germline assignment: CDR1 SGHDT and CDR2 YYEEEE. V dropped 4 bases and J dropped 2; count of bases not matched to a gene: 7. The CDR3 has 15 amino acids. The CDR3 sequence: CASSPRDRINTEAFF. The CDR3 DNA sequence: TGTGCCAGCAGCCCCAGGGACAGGATAAACACTGAAGCTTTCTTT.

The chain joins TRBV5-4 to TRBJ1-1, with 8 bases that match TRBD1. This CDR3 region has 13 residues. The V gene's germline CDR1 is SGHNT and CDR2 YYREEE (reference sequence). The V gene end was trimmed by 5 bases and the J gene end by 1 base; junction bases not matched to a gene: 1. The CDR3 here is CASRGQENTEAFF. Written as DNA, the CDR3 is TGTGCCAGCAGGGGACAGGAGAACACTGAAGCTTTCTTT.

The V gene is TRBV3-1 (or the pseudogene TRBV3-2), the J gene TRBJ2-1; D might be TRBD1 or TRBD2, each matching 5 bases. Germline V lookup: CDR1 LGHDT, CDR2 YNNKEL (reference sequence). This CDR3 has 14 residues. V dropped 5 bases and J dropped 6 bases, with 14 bases sitting between them. CDR3 residues: CASSSWDRGNEQFF. The DNA for the CDR3 is TGTGCCAGCAGCTCCTGGGACCGAGGCAATGAGCAGTTCTTC.

This chain uses TRBV5-1 with TRBJ2-3, with no clear D. The V end was cut by 2 bases, the J end by 2 bases, with 12 bases between. This CDR3 region has 15 residues. Germline V gene lookup returns CDR1 SGHRS and CDR2 YFSETQ. CDR3 bases: TGCGCCAGCAGCTTTTTTCCGGATAACACAGATACGCAGTATTTT. This codes for CASSFFPDNTDTQYF. Drawing the rest from reference TRBV5-1 and TRBJ2-3, the complete variable domain is KAGVTQTPRYLIKTRGQQVTLSCSPISGHRSVSWYQQTPGQGLQFLFEYFSETQRNKGNFPGRFSGRQFSNSRSEMNVSTLELGDSALYLCASSFFPDNTDTQYFGPGTRLTVL.

The V call is TRBV9, the J call TRBJ1-1; TRBD1 might be the D (6 bases). The length of the CDR3 is 14 residues. From germline, CDR1 is SGDLS and CDR2 YYNGEE. The V and J ends lost 0 bases and 3 bases respectively, with 9 bases between them. CDR3 sequence reads: CASSVAGADTEAFF. The CDR3 DNA follows: TGTGCCAGCAGCGTAGCAGGGGCGGACACTGAAGCTTTCTTT.

The chain is built from TRBV28 and TRBJ2-3, with TRBD2 identical over 8 bases. CDR3 size: 16 residues. CDR1 and CDR2 (germline): MDHEN, SYDVKM. V trimming: 5 bases; J trimming: 2 bases; junction bases outside the gene matches: 9. CDR3 residues: CASSPLTSGPTDTQYF. DNA of the CDR3: TGTGCCAGCAGTCCCCTAACTAGCGGCCCCACAGATACGCAGTATTTT.

The chain recombines TRBV29-1 with TRBJ1-1, with no clear D. Germline V lookup: CDR1 SQVTM, CDR2 ANQGSEA. The V and J ends lost 4 bases and 2 bases respectively, with 11 bases between them. This CDR3 has 13 amino acids. The CDR3 loop reads CSVVEDYNTEAFF. CDR3 bases: TGCAGCGTTGTGGAAGACTATAACACTGAAGCTTTCTTT.

V gene TRBV6-1 combines with J gene TRBJ1-6; D gene unclear. Per the germline V gene, CDR1 is MNHNS and CDR2 is SASEGT. V gave up 1 base and J gave up 0 bases, with 7 bases separating them. The CDR3 is 16 amino acids. CDR3 in amino acids: CASSEVRSSYNSPLHF. In nucleotides, the CDR3 is TGTGCCAGCAGTGAAGTGAGAAGCTCCTATAATTCACCCCTCCACTTT.

The J gene is TRBJ2-7, the V gene TRBV2; D unresolved. The CDR3 is 13 residues long. Trimming shortened V by 5 bases and J by 5 bases, and 13 bases separated the two germline ends. Germline values: CDR1 SNHLY, CDR2 FYNNEI. The CDR3, as DNA: TGTGCCAGCAGTCAAGGGCCCTTTGACGAGCAGTACTTC. Encoded protein: CASSQGPFDEQYF.

The V and J genes are TRBV3-1 (or the pseudogene TRBV3-2) and TRBJ1-1; D is uncertain. V gave up 0 bases and J gave up 11 bases, with 16 bases separating them. Germline assignment: CDR1 LGHDT and CDR2 YNNKEL (reference sequence). This CDR3 contains 14 residues. This CDR3 reads CASSQDPGASAAFF. The CDR3 DNA reads TGTGCCAGCAGCCAAGATCCGGGCGCTTCTGCTGCTTTCTTT.

This sequence joins TRBV7-9 and TRBJ2-4, with a possible D match to TRBD1 (6 bases). Trimming shortened V by 5 bases and J by 8 bases, and 16 bases separated the two germline ends. The CDR3 has 14 residues. Per the germline V gene, CDR1 is SEHNR and CDR2 is FQNEAQ (reference sequence). The CDR3 nucleotides read TGTGCCAGCAGCCCCACACTCGACAGGTACATTCAGTACTTC. Residues: CASSPTLDRYIQYF.

The V gene is TRBV6-2 or TRBV6-3, the J gene TRBJ2-5, with no clear D. Germline CDR1 is MNHEY and CDR2 is SVGEGT. CDR3 length equals 12 residues. V was trimmed by 0 bases and J by 5 bases, leaving 4 bases between them. The CDR3 bases are TGTGCCAGCAGTTACTCCCTGGAGACCCAGTACTTC. Amino acids: CASSYSLETQYF.

This sequence joins TRBV11-2 and TRBJ1-5; maybe TRBD1 (6 bases). The CDR3 contains 15 residues. Trimming pared 5 bases from V and 4 bases from J, leaving 15 bases between. Germline V gene lookup returns CDR1 SGHAT and CDR2 FQNNGV. The DNA of the CDR3 is TGTGCCAGCAGCCGGGGGGCAGGGTCAAATCAGCCCCAGCATTTT. It yields the protein CASSRGAGSNQPQHF. The complete variable domain, with remaining parts taken from reference TRBV11-2 and TRBJ1-5, reads EAGVAQSPRYKIIEKRQSVAFWCNPISGHATLYWYQQILGQGPKLLIQFQNNGVVDDSQLPKDRFSAERLKGVDSTLKIQPAKLEDSAVYLCASSRGAGSNQPQHFGDGTRLSIL.

The chain uses TRBV2 and TRBJ2-1, with TRBD1 as a possible D gene (5 bases). Trimming took 4 bases from V and 2 from J, leaving 12 bases between them. Germline V lookup: CDR1 SNHLY, CDR2 FYNNEI. This CDR3 region has 15 residues. This CDR3 reads CASSAGASAYNEQFF. CDR3 nucleotides: TGTGCCAGCAGTGCTGGGGCATCAGCCTACAATGAGCAGTTCTTC.

This clone was counted between two and nine times. This chain links TRBV6-5 with TRBJ2-3; D tentatively fits TRBD1 or TRBD2 (5 bases each). The CDR3 runs to 15 residues. Germline loops: CDR1 MNHEY, CDR2 SVGAGI. Trimming left V 6 bases short and J 0 bases short, with 13 bases between. The chain's CDR3 is CASSLAGASTDTQYF. The CDR3 bases are TGTGCCAGCAGCCTAGCCGGGGCTAGCACAGATACGCAGTATTTT.